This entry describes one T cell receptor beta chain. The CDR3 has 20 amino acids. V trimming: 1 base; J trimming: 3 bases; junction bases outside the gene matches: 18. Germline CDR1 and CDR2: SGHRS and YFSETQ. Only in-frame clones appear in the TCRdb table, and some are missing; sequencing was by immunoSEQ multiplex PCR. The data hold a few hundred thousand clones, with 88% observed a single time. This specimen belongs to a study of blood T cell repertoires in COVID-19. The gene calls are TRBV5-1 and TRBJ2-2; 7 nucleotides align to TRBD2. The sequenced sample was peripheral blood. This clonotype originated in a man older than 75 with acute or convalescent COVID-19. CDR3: CASSLPPRGGSIMDTGELFF. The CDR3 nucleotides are TGCGCCAGCAGCTTGCCACCCCGGGGAGGGTCGATTATGGACACCGGGGAGCTGTTTTTT.